This TCR beta chain was captured in a study of OX40 agonist ivuxolimab in advanced cancers. Clones were read by immunoSEQ multiplex PCR, and TCRdb kept only the in-frame ones, dropping some. The data contain 77,000 or so clones, roughly 93% of them seen just once; the ten biggest clones take up approximately 0.3%. This material consisted of CD4+ or CD8+ T cells sorted from blood, taken in a trial of the OX40 agonist ivuxolimab. This sequence was found in an adult with an advanced solid tumor such as melanoma, head and neck, liver or kidney cancer.

CDR3 sequence: CASSPTGLPYNEQFF. In DNA form, the CDR3 reads TGTGCCAGCAGCCCCACGGGACTACCCTACAATGAGCAGTTCTTC. The chain employs TRBV7-7 and TRBJ2-1, with 7 bases aligning to TRBD2. The CDR3 runs 15 residues. Trimming took 5 bases from V and 2 from J; bases not matched to a gene: 6. CDR1 and CDR2 from the germline V gene are SSHAT and FNYEAQ (reference sequence).